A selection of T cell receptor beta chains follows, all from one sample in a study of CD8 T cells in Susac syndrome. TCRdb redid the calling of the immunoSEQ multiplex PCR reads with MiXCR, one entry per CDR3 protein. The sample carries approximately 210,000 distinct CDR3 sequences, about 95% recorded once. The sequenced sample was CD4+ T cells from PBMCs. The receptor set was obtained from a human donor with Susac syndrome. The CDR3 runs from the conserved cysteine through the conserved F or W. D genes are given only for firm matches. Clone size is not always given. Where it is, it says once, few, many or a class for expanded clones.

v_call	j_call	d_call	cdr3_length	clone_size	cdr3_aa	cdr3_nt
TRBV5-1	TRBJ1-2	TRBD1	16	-	CASSLFGTGVNYGYTF	TGCGCCAGCAGCTTGTTTGGCACAGGGGTTAACTATGGCTACACCTTC
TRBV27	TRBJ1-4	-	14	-	CASSLLGTGEKLFF	TGTGCCAGCAGTTTATTGGGCACGGGGGAAAAACTGTTTTTT
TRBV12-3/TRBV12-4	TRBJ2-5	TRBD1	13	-	CASTPTGTETQYF	TGTGCCAGCACCCCGACAGGGACAGAGACCCAGTACTTC
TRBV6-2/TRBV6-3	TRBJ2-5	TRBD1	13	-	CASSGDRQETQYF	TGTGCCAGCAGTGGGGACAGACAAGAGACCCAGTACTTC
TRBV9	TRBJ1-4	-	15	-	CASSVDQQSNEKLFF	TGTGCCAGCAGCGTAGATCAACAGTCTAATGAAAAACTGTTTTTT
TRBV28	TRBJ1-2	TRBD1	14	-	CASRSPQGAYGYTF	TGTGCCAGCAGATCCCCGCAGGGGGCCTATGGCTACACCTTC
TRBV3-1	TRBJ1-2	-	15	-	CASSHFGEGAGNYTF	TGTGCCAGCAGCCACTTCGGGGAAGGGGCAGGGAACTACACCTTC
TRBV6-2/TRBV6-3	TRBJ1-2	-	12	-	CASKEGVQGYTF	TGTGCCAGCAAGGAGGGAGTTCAAGGCTACACCTTC
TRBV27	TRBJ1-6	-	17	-	CASKGVRGALDDSPLHF	TGTGCCAGCAAGGGGGTTCGGGGGGCGCTGGATGATTCACCCCTCCACTTT
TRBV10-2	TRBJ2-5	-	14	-	CASSEPEKGETQYF	TGCGCCAGCAGCGAGCCGGAAAAGGGAGAGACCCAGTACTTC
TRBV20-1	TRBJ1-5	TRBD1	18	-	CSASGLGTELDSNQPQHF	TGCAGTGCTAGTGGACTGGGGACAGAGTTAGATAGCAATCAGCCCCAGCATTTT
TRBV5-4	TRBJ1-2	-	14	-	CASSLGTENYGYTF	TGTGCCAGCAGCCTGGGGACGGAGAACTATGGCTACACCTTC
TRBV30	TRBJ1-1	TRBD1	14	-	CAWSVGQGDTEAFF	TGTGCCTGGAGTGTAGGACAGGGGGACACTGAAGCTTTCTTT
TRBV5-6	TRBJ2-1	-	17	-	CASSLGPGRYSYNEQFF	TGTGCCAGCAGCTTGGGACCGGGACGGTACTCCTACAATGAGCAGTTCTTC
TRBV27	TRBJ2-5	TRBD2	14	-	CASMGGGNQETQYF	TGTGCCAGCATGGGCGGGGGGAACCAAGAGACCCAGTACTTC
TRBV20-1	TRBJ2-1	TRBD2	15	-	CSARAGTSGYNEQFF	TGCAGTGCTAGAGCGGGGACTAGCGGGTACAATGAGCAGTTCTTC
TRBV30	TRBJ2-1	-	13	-	CAWKFPAFNEQFF	TGTGCCTGGAAATTTCCGGCCTTCAATGAGCAGTTCTTC
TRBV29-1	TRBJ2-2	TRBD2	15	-	CSVRGGRTNTGELFF	TGCAGCGTTCGGGGGGGGAGGACGAACACCGGGGAGCTGTTTTTT
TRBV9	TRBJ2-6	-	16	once	CASSPVRAAGANVLTF	TGTGCCAGCAGCCCCGTCAGAGCCGCTGGGGCCAACGTCCTGACTTTC
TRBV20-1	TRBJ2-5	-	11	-	CSGGVQETQYF	TGCAGTGGCGGGGTTCAAGAGACCCAGTACTTC
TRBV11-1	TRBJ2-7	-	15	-	CASSPSDSLHYEQYF	TGTGCCAGCAGCCCCTCAGACAGTCTTCACTACGAGCAGTACTTC
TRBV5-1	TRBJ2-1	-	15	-	CASSLARESYNEQFF	TGCGCCAGCAGCTTGGCCAGGGAGTCCTACAATGAGCAGTTCTTC
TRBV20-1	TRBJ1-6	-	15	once	CSAWTRTQPNSPLHF	TGCAGTGCTTGGACAAGGACCCAGCCGAATTCACCCCTCCACTTT
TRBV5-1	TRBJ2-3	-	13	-	CASQQSGADTQYF	TGCGCCAGCCAGCAGTCCGGGGCAGATACGCAGTATTTT
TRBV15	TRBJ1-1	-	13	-	CATSRDPGREAFF	TGTGCCACCAGCAGAGATCCGGGGCGTGAAGCTTTCTTT
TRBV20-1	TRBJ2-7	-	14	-	CSARSPDRSYEQYF	TGCAGTGCTAGAAGTCCCGACAGGTCCTACGAGCAGTACTTC
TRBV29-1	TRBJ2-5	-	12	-	CSTSERAETQYF	TGCAGCACCTCGGAGCGGGCGGAGACCCAGTACTTC
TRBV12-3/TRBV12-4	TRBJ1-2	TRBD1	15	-	CASSLQDRGEHGYTF	TGTGCCAGCAGTTTACAAGACAGGGGCGAACATGGCTACACCTTC
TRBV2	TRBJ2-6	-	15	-	CASSGRPSGANVLTF	TGTGCCAGCAGTGGGCGTCCCTCTGGGGCCAACGTCCTGACTTTC
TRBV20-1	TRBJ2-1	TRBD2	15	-	CSAQRGGRFYNEQFF	TGCAGTGCTCAGCGGGGGGGCCGATTTTACAATGAGCAGTTCTTC
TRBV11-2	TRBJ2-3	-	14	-	CASRPNSATDTQYF	TGTGCCAGCAGACCGAACTCGGCCACAGATACGCAGTATTTT
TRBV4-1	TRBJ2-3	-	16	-	CASSQDGGRGADTQYF	TGCGCCAGCAGCCAAGATGGAGGGAGAGGGGCAGATACGCAGTATTTT
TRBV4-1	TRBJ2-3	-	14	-	CASSQAGGRDTQYF	TGCGCCAGCAGCCAAGCGGGGGGCAGAGATACGCAGTATTTT
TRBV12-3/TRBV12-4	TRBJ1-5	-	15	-	CASRRGGVSNQPQHF	TGTGCCAGCAGACGAGGAGGGGTAAGCAATCAGCCCCAGCATTTT
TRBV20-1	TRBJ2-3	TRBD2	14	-	CSADSGGAPDTQYF	TGCAGTGCGGATAGCGGGGGGGCCCCAGATACGCAGTATTTT
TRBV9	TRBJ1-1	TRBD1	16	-	CASSSRAGTGTTEAFF	TGTGCCAGCAGCTCACGAGCCGGGACAGGGACCACTGAAGCTTTCTTT
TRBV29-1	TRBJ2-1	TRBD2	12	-	CSGSGGASEQFF	TGCAGCGGTAGCGGGGGGGCAAGTGAGCAGTTCTTC
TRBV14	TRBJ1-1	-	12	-	CASSRPSTEAFF	TGTGCCAGCAGCCGTCCGAGTACTGAAGCTTTCTTT
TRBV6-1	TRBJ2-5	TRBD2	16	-	CASSESTSGGLETQYF	TGTGCCAGCAGTGAGTCAACTAGCGGGGGGTTAGAGACCCAGTACTTC
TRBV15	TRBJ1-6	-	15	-	CATSRPPQGSSPLHF	TGTGCCACCAGCAGACCTCCACAGGGTAGTTCACCCCTCCACTTT
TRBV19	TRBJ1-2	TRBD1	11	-	CASGDRESYTF	TGTGCCAGTGGGGACAGAGAGAGCTACACCTTC
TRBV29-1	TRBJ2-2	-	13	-	CSVEGGNTGELFF	TGCAGCGTTGAGGGAGGAAACACCGGGGAGCTGTTTTTT
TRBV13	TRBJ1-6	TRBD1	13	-	CASSPGQGDPLHF	TGTGCCAGCAGCCCCGGACAGGGTGACCCCCTCCACTTT
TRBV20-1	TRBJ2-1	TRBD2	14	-	CSAASSGGGNEQFF	TGCAGTGCTGCGTCTAGCGGGGGGGGAAATGAGCAGTTCTTC
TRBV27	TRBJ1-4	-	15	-	CASSPLFRQGEKLFF	TGTGCCAGCAGTCCCCTCTTTAGGCAAGGTGAAAAACTGTTTTTT
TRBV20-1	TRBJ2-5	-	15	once	CSAREASKRTETQYF	TGCAGTGCTAGAGAGGCTAGCAAAAGAACAGAGACCCAGTACTTC
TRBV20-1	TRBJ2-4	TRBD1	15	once	CSAVGQVPSKNIQYF	TGCAGTGCTGTCGGACAGGTCCCCTCCAAAAACATTCAGTACTTC
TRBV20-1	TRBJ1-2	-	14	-	CSAFSRHTNYGYTF	TGCAGTGCCTTTAGCAGGCATACTAACTATGGCTACACCTTC
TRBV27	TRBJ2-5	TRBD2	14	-	CASSPGLAQETQYF	TGTGCCAGCAGTCCGGGACTAGCCCAAGAGACCCAGTACTTC
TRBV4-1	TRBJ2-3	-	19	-	CASSQDSGRDSPSSDTQYF	TGCGCCAGCAGCCAAGACTCTGGGCGGGACAGCCCCTCTTCAGATACGCAGTATTTT
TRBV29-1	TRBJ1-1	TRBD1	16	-	CSVLIRGTGTNTEAFF	TGCAGCGTCTTGATCCGCGGGACAGGAACGAACACTGAAGCTTTCTTT
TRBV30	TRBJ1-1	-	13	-	CAWSVVENTEAFF	TGTGCCTGGAGTGTAGTAGAGAACACTGAAGCTTTCTTT